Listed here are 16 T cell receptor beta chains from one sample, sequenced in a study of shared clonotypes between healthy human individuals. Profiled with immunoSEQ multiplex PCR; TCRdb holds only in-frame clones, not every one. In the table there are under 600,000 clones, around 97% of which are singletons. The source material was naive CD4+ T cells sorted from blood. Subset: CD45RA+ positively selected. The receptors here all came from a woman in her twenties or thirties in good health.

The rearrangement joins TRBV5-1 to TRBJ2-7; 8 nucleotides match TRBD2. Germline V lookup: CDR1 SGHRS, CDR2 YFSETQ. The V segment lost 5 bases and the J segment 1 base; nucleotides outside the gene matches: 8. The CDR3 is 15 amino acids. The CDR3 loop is CASRPGGGESYEQYF. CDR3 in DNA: TGCGCCAGCAGGCCCGGGGGGGGCGAGTCCTACGAGCAGTACTTC.

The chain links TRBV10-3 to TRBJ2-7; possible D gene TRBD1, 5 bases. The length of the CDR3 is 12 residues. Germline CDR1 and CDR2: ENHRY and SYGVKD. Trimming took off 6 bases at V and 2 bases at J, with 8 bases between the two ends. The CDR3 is CAISGQAYEQYF. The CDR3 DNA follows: TGTGCCATCAGCGGACAAGCCTACGAGCAGTACTTC.

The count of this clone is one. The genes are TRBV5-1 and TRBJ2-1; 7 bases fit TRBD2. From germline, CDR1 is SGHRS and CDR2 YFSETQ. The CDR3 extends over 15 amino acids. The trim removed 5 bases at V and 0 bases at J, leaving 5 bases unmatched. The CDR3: CASSQSGASYNEQFF. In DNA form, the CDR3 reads TGCGCCAGCAGTCAAAGCGGGGCCTCCTACAATGAGCAGTTCTTC.

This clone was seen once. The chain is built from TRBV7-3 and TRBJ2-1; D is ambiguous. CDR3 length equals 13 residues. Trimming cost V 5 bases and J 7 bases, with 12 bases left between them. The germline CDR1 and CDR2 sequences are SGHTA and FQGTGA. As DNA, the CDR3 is TGTGCCAGCAGCCCCAGACCGTCTAATGAGCAGTTCTTC. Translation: CASSPRPSNEQFF.

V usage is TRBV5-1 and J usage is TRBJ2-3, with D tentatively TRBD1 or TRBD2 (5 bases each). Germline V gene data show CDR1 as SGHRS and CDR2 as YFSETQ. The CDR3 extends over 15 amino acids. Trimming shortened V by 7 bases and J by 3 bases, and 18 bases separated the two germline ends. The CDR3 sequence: CASGTGTKTTDTQYF. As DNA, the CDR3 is TGCGCCAGCGGTACCGGGACCAAAACTACAGATACGCAGTATTTT.

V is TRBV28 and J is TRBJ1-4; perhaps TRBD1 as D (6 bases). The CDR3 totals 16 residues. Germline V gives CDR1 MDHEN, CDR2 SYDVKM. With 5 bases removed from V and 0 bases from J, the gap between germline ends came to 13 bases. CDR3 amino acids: CASSPRGTATNEKLFF. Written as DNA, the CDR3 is TGTGCCAGCAGTCCCAGGGGAACCGCAACTAATGAAAAACTGTTTTTT.

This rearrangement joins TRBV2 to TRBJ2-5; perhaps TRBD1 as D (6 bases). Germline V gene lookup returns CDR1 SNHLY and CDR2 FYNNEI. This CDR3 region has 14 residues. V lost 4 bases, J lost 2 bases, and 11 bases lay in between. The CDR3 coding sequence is TGTGCCAGCAGTGTACAGGGCCAACAAGAGACCCAGTACTTC. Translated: CASSVQGQQETQYF.

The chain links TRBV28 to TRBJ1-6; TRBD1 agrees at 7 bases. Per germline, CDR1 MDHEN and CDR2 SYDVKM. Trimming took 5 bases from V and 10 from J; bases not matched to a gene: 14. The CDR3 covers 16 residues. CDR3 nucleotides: TGTGCCAGCAGTGGGGGGACAGCGTTCGCGGGATCACCCCTCCACTTT. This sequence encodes CASSGGTAFAGSPLHF.

The DNA for the CDR3 is TGTGCCAGCAGCTTAGCCTTAGATACGCAGTATTTT. Amino acid sequence: CASSLALDTQYF. The chain employs TRBV13 and TRBJ2-3; D is ambiguous. The V end was cut by 1 base, the J end by 5 bases, with 4 bases between. Germline V gene sequence: CDR1 PRHDT, CDR2 FYEKMQ (reference sequence). There are 12 residues in the CDR3.

In DNA, the CDR3 is TGTGCCAGTAGCCCCCAGGGCCCCATTTCCTACGAGCAGTACTTC. Translated, it gives CASSPQGPISYEQYF. This sequence joins TRBV19 and TRBJ2-7, with D tentatively TRBD1 (5 bases). V shed 6 bases and J shed 1 base, with 16 bases lying between them. CDR1 is LNHDA and CDR2 is SQIVND in the germline V gene (reference sequence). This CDR3 is 15 amino acids long.

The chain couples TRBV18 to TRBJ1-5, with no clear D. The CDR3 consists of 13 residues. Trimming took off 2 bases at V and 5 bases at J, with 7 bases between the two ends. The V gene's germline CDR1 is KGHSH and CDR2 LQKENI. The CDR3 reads CASSPMGDQPQHF. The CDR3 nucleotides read TGTGCCAGCTCACCAATGGGAGATCAGCCCCAGCATTTT.

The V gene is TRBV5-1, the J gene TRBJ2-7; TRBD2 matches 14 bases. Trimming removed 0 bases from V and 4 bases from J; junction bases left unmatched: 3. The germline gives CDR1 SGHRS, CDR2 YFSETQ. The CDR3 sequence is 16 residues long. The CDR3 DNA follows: TGCGCCAGCAGCTTGGAGGGACTAGCGGGAGATTACGAGCAGTACTTC. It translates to CASSLEGLAGDYEQYF.

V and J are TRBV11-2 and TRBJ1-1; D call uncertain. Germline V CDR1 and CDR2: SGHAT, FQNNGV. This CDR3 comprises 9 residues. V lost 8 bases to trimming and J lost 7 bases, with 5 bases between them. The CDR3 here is CASPDEAFF. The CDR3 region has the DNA TGTGCCAGCCCTGATGAAGCTTTCTTT.

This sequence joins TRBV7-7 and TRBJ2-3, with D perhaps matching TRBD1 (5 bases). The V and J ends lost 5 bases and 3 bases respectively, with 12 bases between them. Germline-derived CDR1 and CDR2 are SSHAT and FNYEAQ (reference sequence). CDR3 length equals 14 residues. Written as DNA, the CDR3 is TGTGCCAGCAGCGCCAGGGAATCGACAGATACGCAGTATTTT. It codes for CASSARESTDTQYF.

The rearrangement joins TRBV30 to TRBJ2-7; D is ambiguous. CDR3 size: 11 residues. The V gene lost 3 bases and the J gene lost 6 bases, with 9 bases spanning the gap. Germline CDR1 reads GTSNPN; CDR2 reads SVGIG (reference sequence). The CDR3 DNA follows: TGTGCCTGGAGCCTCCCCGGCGAGCAGTACTTC. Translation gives CAWSLPGEQYF.

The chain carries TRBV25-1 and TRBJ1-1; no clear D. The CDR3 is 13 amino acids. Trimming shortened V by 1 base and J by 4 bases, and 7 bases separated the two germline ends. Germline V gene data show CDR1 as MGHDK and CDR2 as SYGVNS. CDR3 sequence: CASSEFGSTEAFF. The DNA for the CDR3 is TGTGCCAGCAGTGAATTCGGAAGCACTGAAGCTTTCTTT.